The entry that follows covers one T cell receptor beta chain sequence. The source of the sample is a study of beta chain features in type 1 diabetes. Reverse transcription of all isolated RNA meant that expressed TCRB transcripts were sequenced. Method: immunoSEQ multiplex PCR; TCRdb's copy keeps in-frame clones and lacks some. Of about 900,000 clones listed, roughly a sixth are singletons. The germline CDR1 and CDR2 sequences are SGHTS and YDEGEE. With 1 base clipped from V and 0 bases from J, the junction kept 3 bases outside the gene matches. The CDR3 has 16 amino acids. This TCR came from a woman aged 18-29 years in good health. Material: naive CD4+ T cells from blood. The V gene is TRBV5-8, the J gene TRBJ2-1, with 8 bases that match TRBD2. The CDR3 nucleotides read TGTGCCAGCAGCTTGAACAGCGGGGGCTCCTACAATGAGCAGTTCTTC. Encoded protein: CASSLNSGGSYNEQFF.